Reported below is one TCR beta chain. The data are from a study of blood T cell repertoires in COVID-19. CDR1 and CDR2 from the germline V gene are SGHRS and YFSETQ. V lost 1 base to trimming and J lost 5 bases; unmatched junction nucleotides: 6. The CDR3 contains 15 residues. As processed by the authors: The authors estimated nucleated cell counts from reference gene primer amplification. The method was immunoSEQ multiplex PCR; TCRdb's version includes in-frame clones alone and lacks a portion of them. V and J calls and clone size are copied from that table; D and trimming were computed from the DNA. The sample holds over 70,000 clones, around 88% seen once.

This rearrangement joins TRBV5-1 to TRBJ1-5, with 7 bases lining up with TRBD1. The sequence was obtained from a human donor in a cohort sampled during active COVID-19. The sample comprised peripheral blood. The CDR3 region has the DNA TGCGCCAGCAGCTTGACCGGGACAGAATATCAGCCCCAGCATTTT. Protein sequence: CASSLTGTEYQPQHF.